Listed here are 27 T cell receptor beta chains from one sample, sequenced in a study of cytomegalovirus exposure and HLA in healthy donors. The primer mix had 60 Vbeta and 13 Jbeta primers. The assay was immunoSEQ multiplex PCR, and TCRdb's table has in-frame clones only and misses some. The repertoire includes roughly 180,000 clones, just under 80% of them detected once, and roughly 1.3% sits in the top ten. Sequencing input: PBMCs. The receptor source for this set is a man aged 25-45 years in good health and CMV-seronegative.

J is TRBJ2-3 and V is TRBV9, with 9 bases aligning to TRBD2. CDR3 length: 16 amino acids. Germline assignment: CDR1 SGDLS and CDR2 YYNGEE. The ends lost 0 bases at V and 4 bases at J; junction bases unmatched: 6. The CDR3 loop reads CASSVGVSGRSDTQYF. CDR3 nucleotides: TGTGCCAGCAGCGTAGGGGTTAGCGGGAGATCAGATACGCAGTATTTT.

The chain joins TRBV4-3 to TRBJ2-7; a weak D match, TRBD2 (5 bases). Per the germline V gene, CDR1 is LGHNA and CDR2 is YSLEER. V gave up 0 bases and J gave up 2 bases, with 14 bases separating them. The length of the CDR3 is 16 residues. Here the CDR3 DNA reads TGCGCCAGCAGCCAAGACGAGAGGGTTCAGACCTACGAGCAGTACTTC. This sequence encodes CASSQDERVQTYEQYF.

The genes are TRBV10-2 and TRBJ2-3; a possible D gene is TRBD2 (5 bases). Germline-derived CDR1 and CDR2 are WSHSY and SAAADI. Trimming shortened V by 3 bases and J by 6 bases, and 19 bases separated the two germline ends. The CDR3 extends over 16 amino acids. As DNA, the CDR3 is TGCGCCAGCAGTGATGGGAGAATCCAGCCGGCGGATACGCAGTATTTT. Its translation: CASSDGRIQPADTQYF.

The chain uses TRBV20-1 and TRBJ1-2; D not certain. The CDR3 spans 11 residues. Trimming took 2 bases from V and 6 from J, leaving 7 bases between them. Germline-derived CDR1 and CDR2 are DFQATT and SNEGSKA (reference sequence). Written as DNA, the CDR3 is TGCAGTGCTAGAAGGGAGAATGGCTACACCTTC. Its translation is CSARRENGYTF.

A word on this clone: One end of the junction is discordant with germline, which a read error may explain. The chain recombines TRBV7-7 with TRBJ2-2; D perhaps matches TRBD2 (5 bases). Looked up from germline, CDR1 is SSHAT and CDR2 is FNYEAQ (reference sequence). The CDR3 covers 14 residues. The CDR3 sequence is CASSSREGTGELFF. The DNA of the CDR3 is TGTGCTAGCAGCTCCCGGGAAGGCACCGGGGAGCTGTTTTTT. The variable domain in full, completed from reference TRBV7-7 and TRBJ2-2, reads GAGVSQSPRYKVTKRGQDVTLRCDPISSHATLYWYQQALGQGPEFLTYFNYEAQPDKSGLPSDRFSAERPEGSISTLTIQRTEQRDSAMYRCASSSREGTGELFFGEGSRLTVL.

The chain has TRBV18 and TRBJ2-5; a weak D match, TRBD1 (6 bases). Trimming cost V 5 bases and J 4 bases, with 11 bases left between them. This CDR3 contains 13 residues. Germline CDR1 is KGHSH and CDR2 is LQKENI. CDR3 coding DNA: TGTGCCAGCTCAGAACAGGGTTTAGAGACCCAGTACTTC. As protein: CASSEQGLETQYF.

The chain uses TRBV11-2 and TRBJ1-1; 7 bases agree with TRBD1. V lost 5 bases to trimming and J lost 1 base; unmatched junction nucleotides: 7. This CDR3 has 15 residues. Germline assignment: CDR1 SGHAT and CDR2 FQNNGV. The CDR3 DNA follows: TGTGCCAGCAGCCTAGGACAGGCGAGGAACACTGAAGCTTTCTTT. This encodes CASSLGQARNTEAFF.

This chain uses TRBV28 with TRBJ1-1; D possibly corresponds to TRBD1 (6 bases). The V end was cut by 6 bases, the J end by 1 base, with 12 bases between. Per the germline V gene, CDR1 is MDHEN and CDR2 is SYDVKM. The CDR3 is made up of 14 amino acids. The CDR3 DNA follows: TGTGCCAGCAGAACGACAGGTTCGAACACTGAAGCTTTCTTT. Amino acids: CASRTTGSNTEAFF. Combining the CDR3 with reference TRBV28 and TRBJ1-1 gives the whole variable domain DVKVTQSSRYLVKRTGEKVFLECVQDMDHENMFWYRQDPGLGLRLIYFSYDVKMKEKGDIPEGYSVSREKKERFSLILESASTNQTSMYLCASRTTGSNTEAFFGQGTRLTVV.

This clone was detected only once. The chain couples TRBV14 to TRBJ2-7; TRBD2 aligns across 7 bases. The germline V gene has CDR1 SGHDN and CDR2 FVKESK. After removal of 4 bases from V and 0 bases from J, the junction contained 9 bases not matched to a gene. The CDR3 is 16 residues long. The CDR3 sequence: CASSRGRAGSSYEQYF. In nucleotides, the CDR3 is TGTGCCAGCAGCCGAGGGAGGGCTGGAAGCTCCTACGAGCAGTACTTC. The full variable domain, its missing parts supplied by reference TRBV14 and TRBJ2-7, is EAGVTQFPSHSVIEKGQTVTLRCDPISGHDNLYWYRRVMGKEIKFLLHFVKESKQDESGMPNNRFLAERTGGTYSTLKVQPAELEDSGVYFCASSRGRAGSSYEQYFGPGTRLTVT.

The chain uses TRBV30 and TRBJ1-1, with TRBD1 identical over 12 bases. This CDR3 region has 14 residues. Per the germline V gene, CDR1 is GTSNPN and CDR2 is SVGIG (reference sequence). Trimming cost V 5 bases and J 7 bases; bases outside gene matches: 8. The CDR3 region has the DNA TGTGCCTGGGGTAAGGGACAGGGGGCCGGTGAAGCTTTCTTT. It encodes CAWGKGQGAGEAFF.

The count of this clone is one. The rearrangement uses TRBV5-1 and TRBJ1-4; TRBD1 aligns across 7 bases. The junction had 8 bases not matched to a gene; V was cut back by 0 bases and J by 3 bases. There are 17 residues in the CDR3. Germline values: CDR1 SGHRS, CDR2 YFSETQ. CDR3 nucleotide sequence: TGCGCCAGCAGCTTGGATGCACAGGGGTCTTCTAATGAAAAACTGTTTTTT. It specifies CASSLDAQGSSNEKLFF.

In nucleotides, the CDR3 is TGTGCCAGCAGTTCTGGGACTATCTACGAGCAGTACTTC. Its protein is CASSSGTIYEQYF. The chain uses TRBV28 and TRBJ2-7, with 7 bases aligning to TRBD2. The CDR3 contains 13 residues. Germline V CDR1 and CDR2: MDHEN, SYDVKM. The trim removed 4 bases at V and 3 bases at J, leaving 3 bases unmatched.

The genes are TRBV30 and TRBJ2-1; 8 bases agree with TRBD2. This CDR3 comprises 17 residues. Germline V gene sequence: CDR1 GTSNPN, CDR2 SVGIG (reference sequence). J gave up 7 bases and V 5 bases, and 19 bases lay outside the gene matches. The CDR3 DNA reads TGTGCCTGGCGAGTGGCGGGGTATAGCGGGATTAGGAATGAGCAGTTCTTC. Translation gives CAWRVAGYSGIRNEQFF.

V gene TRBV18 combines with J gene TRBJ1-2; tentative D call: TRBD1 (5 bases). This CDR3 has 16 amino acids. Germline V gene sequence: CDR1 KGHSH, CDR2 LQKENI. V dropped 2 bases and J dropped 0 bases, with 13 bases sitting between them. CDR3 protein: CASSPRGATTNYGYTF. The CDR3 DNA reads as TGTGCCAGCTCACCAAGGGGTGCCACCACTAACTATGGCTACACCTTC.

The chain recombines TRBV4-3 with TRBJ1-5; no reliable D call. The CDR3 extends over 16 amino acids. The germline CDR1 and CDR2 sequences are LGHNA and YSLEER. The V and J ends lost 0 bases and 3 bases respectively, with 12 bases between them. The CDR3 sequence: CASSQDPWRSNQPQHF. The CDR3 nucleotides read TGCGCCAGCAGCCAAGACCCATGGAGGTCCAATCAGCCCCAGCATTTT.

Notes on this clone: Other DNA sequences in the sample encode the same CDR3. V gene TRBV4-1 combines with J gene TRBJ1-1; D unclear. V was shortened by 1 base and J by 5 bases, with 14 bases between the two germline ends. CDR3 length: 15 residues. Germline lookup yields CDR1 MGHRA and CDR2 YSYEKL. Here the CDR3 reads CASSQGVRGGTEAFF. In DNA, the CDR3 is TGCGCCAGCAGCCAAGGGGTACGGGGTGGGACTGAAGCTTTCTTT.

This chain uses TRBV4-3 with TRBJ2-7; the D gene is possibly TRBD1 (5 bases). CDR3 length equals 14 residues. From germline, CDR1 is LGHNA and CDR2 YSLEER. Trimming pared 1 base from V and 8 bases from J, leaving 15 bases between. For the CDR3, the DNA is TGCGCCAGCAGCCAAGGGTTTCACGACAGCAAGCAGTACTTC. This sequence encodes CASSQGFHDSKQYF.

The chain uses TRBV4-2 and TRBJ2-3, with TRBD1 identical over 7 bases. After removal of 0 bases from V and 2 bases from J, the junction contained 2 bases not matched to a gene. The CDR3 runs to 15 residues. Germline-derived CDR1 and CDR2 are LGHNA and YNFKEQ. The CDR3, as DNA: TGTGCCAGCAGCCAAGAAGGGGGCTACACAGATACGCAGTATTTT. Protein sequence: CASSQEGGYTDTQYF.

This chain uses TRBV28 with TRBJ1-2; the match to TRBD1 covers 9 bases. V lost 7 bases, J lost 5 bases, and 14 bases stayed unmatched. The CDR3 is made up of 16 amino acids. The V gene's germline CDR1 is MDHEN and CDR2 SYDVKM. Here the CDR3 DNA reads TGTGCCAGCACGGACCCGGGACAGGGTCCTCTTTATGGCTACACCTTC. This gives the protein CASTDPGQGPLYGYTF.

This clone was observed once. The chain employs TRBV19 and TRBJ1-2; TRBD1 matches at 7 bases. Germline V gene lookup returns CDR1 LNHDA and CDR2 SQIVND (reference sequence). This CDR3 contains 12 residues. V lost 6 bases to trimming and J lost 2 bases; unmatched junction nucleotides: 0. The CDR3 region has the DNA TGTGCCAGTAGGGACAGGAACTATGGCTACACCTTC. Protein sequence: CASRDRNYGYTF.

In DNA form, the CDR3 reads TGTGCCAGCAGCTTAGCCGGGACTAGCGGCTACGAGCAGTACTTC. Translation: CASSLAGTSGYEQYF. The chain combines TRBV11-2 with TRBJ2-7, with 11 bases lining up with TRBD2. The CDR3 covers 15 residues. In germline, CDR1 is SGHAT, CDR2 FQNNGV. V was clipped by 1 base and J by 3 bases; unmatched bases: 2.

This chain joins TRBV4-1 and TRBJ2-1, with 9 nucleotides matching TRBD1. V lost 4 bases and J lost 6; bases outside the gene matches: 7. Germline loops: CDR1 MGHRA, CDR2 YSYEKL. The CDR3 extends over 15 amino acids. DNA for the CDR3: TGCGCCAGCAGCCCTCCGGGACAGGGAACCAATGAGCAGTTCTTC. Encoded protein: CASSPPGQGTNEQFF.

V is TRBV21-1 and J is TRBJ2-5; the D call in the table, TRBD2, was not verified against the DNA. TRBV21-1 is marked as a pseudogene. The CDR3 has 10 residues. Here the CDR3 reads CATPRETQYF. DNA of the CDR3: TGTGCCACCCCGAGGGAGACCCAGTACTTC.

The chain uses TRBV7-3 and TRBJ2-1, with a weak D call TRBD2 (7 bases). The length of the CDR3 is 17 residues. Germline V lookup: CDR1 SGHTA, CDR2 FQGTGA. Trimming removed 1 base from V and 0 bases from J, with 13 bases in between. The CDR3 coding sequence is TGTGCCAGCAGCTTAAGAGGGAGGGGGAGCTCCTACAATGAGCAGTTCTTC. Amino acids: CASSLRGRGSSYNEQFF.

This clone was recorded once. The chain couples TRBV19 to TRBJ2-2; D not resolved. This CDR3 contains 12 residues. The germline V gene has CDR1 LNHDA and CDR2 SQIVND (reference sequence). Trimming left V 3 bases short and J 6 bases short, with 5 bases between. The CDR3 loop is CASSISAGELFF. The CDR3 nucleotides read TGTGCCAGTAGTATCTCGGCCGGGGAGCTGTTTTTT.

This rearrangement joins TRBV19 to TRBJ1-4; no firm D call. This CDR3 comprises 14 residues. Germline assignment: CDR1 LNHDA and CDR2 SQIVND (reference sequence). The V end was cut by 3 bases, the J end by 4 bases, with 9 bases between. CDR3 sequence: CASSISFLNEKLFF. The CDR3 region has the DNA TGTGCCAGTAGTATCAGTTTTCTTAATGAAAAACTGTTTTTT.

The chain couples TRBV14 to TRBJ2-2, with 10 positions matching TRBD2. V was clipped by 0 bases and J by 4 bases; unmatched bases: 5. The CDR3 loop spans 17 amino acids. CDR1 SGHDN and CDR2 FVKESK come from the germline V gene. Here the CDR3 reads CASSQDSSGRGTGELFF. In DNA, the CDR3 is TGTGCCAGCAGCCAAGATTCTAGCGGGAGAGGCACCGGGGAGCTGTTTTTT.